Listed below are T cell receptor beta chains from one sample, sequenced in a study of T cell changes during pregnancy in multiple sclerosis. Clones were sequenced by immunoSEQ multiplex PCR, and TCRdb holds only the in-frame ones, with some missing. The table includes tens of thousands of clones, around 90% detected once. The material sequenced was CD4+ T cells from peripheral blood mononuclear cells, taken in the first trimester of pregnancy. These TCRs come from a female donor with multiple sclerosis, enrolled in a pregnancy study. The CDR3 runs from the conserved cysteine through the conserved F or W. A D gene is named only where the DNA matches it firmly. A row's size may be missing; if present it is once, few, many or a size class.

-	TRBV5-1	TRBJ2-2	TRBD2	CASSVSGGASGELFF	TGCGCCAGCAGCGTTAGCGGGGGGGCCTCCGGGGAGCTGTTTTTT
few	TRBV15	TRBJ1-2	-	CATSRAPDSGGYGYTF	TGTGCCACCAGCAGAGCACCGGACAGCGGGGGCTATGGCTACACCTTC
-	TRBV7-2	TRBJ2-1	-	CASSRTIAYNEQFF	TGTGCCAGCAGTCGGACTATAGCCTATAATGAGCAGTTCTTC
-	TRBV27	TRBJ2-5	TRBD2	CASGDSGRAWETQYF	TGTGCCAGTGGGGATAGCGGGAGGGCTTGGGAGACCCAGTACTTC
few	TRBV10-3	TRBJ1-2	TRBD1	CAIRIDRDYGYTF	TGTGCCATCCGGATAGACAGGGACTATGGCTACACCTTC
-	TRBV21-1	TRBJ2-7	-	CASSREREVSYEQYF	TGTGCCAGCAGCAGAGAGCGGGAGGTCTCCTACGAGCAGTACTTC
few	TRBV27	TRBJ2-7	TRBD1	CASSLRDREDEQYF	TGTGCCAGCAGTCTCCGGGACAGGGAGGACGAGCAGTACTTC
once	TRBV7-6	TRBJ2-7	TRBD2	CASSLVPGGGSYEQYF	TGTGCCAGCAGCTTAGTCCCGGGGGGGGGATCCTACGAGCAGTACTTC
-	TRBV6-4	TRBJ2-2	TRBD2	CASSDHSGGKHTGELFF	TGTGCCAGCAGTGACCATAGCGGGGGGAAACACACCGGGGAGCTGTTTTTT
-	TRBV6-1	TRBJ2-7	-	CASSEALRGYEQYF	TGTGCCAGCAGTGAAGCGCTCCGGGGATACGAGCAGTACTTC
-	TRBV6-5	TRBJ1-1	TRBD1	CASSNRDRVSSEAFF	TGTGCCAGCAGTAACCGGGACAGGGTTAGTTCTGAAGCTTTCTTT
-	TRBV5-1	TRBJ2-7	TRBD2	CASSLTSGYEQYF	TGCGCCAGCAGCTTGACTAGCGGCTACGAGCAGTACTTC
-	TRBV6-4	TRBJ1-1	-	CASSATLNTEAFF	TGTGCCAGCAGTGCGACTTTGAACACTGAAGCTTTCTTT
-	TRBV28	TRBJ2-7	-	CASSLGGGPYEQYF	TGTGCCAGCAGTTTAGGTGGAGGGCCATACGAGCAGTACTTC
-	TRBV25-1	TRBJ2-7	-	CASSETGGLYEQYF	TGTGCCAGCAGTGAAACCGGGGGGCTGTACGAGCAGTACTTC
-	TRBV7-2	TRBJ1-3	-	CASSLVPRGGGNTIYF	TGTGCCAGCAGCTTAGTACCTAGGGGAGGTGGAAACACCATATATTTT
-	TRBV4-3	TRBJ2-7	-	CASSQDAGLSPEQYF	TGCGCCAGCAGCCAAGATGCAGGGCTATCTCCCGAGCAGTACTTC
few	TRBV13	TRBJ2-3	TRBD2	CASSLGSGRLDTQYF	TGTGCCAGCAGCCTCGGTAGCGGGAGGTTGGATACGCAGTATTTT
-	TRBV7-2	TRBJ1-4	-	CASSFEPRGKLFF	TGTGCCAGCAGCTTTGAGCCCAGAGGAAAACTGTTTTTT
once	TRBV7-8	TRBJ1-5	-	CASSDRLGNQPQHF	TGTGCCAGCAGCGACAGACTCGGCAATCAGCCCCAGCATTTT
-	TRBV27	TRBJ2-5	-	CASSLMGRDQETQYF	TGTGCCAGCAGTTTAATGGGCAGGGACCAAGAGACCCAGTACTTC
-	TRBV18	TRBJ1-5	TRBD1	CASSRQGLDQPQHF	TGTGCCAGCTCACGACAGGGTTTGGATCAGCCCCAGCATTTT
-	TRBV19	TRBJ2-7	TRBD1	CASSPGQVVYEQYF	TGTGCCAGTAGTCCGGGACAGGTAGTGTACGAGCAGTACTTC
-	TRBV11-2	TRBJ1-5	-	CASSLGYGNQPQHF	TGTGCCAGCAGCTTAGGTTATGGCAATCAGCCCCAGCATTTT
-	TRBV5-6	TRBJ2-7	-	CASSFQTYEQYF	TGTGCCAGCAGCTTTCAGACCTACGAGCAGTACTTC
-	TRBV28	TRBJ1-1	TRBD1	CASSPGGARMNTEAFF	TGTGCCAGCAGTCCAGGGGGCGCAAGGATGAACACTGAAGCTTTCTTT
-	TRBV4-2	TRBJ2-6	-	CASSLEVSGANVLTF	TGTGCCAGCAGCCTTGAGGTGTCTGGGGCCAACGTCCTGACTTTC
once	TRBV6-9	TRBJ1-2	TRBD1	CASSAGTGYHGYTF	TGTGCCAGCAGTGCCGGGACAGGGTATCATGGCTACACCTTC
-	TRBV7-9	TRBJ1-3	TRBD1	CASSRRDSSGNTIYF	TGTGCCAGCAGTCGCCGGGACAGCTCTGGAAACACCATATATTTT
-	TRBV19	TRBJ1-2	-	CASRSPPGVNYGYTF	TGTGCCAGTCGCTCCCCGCCCGGAGTTAACTATGGCTACACCTTC
-	TRBV9	TRBJ1-5	TRBD1	CASSVGDSDNQSQHF	TGTGCCAGCAGCGTAGGGGACAGTGACAATCAGTCCCAGCATTTT
-	TRBV2	TRBJ1-6	-	CASSGGGGTRNSPLHF	TGTGCCAGCAGCGGAGGCGGGGGAACTCGGAATTCACCCCTCCACTTT
-	TRBV27	TRBJ2-7	-	CASSLLNGRNEQYF	TGTGCCAGCAGTTTATTGAACGGGAGAAACGAGCAGTACTTC
-	TRBV28	TRBJ2-4	TRBD1	CASSLVDRVWSIQYF	TGTGCCAGCAGTTTAGTGGACAGGGTTTGGAGCATTCAGTACTTC
-	TRBV28	TRBJ2-1	TRBD2	CASSLAASGSGEQFF	TGTGCCAGCAGTTTAGCGGCTAGCGGGTCCGGTGAGCAGTTCTTC
-	TRBV28	TRBJ2-7	TRBD1	CASSPIGQGGYEQYF	TGTGCCAGCAGTCCAATAGGACAGGGGGGGTACGAGCAGTACTTC
-	TRBV10-3	TRBJ2-3	TRBD1	CAIGTGGDTQYF	TGTGCCATCGGGACAGGGGGGGATACGCAGTATTTT
-	TRBV5-1	TRBJ2-5	TRBD1	CASSFNGADRETQYF	TGCGCCAGCAGCTTCAATGGAGCGGACAGGGAGACCCAGTACTTC
-	TRBV18	TRBJ1-6	-	CASSPWAASSYNSPLHF	TGTGCCAGCTCACCTTGGGCAGCAAGCTCCTATAATTCACCCCTCCACTTT
-	TRBV5-6	TRBJ1-1	TRBD1	CASSLTRGPFNAEAFF	TGTGCCAGCAGCTTGACAAGGGGGCCTTTTAATGCTGAAGCTTTCTTT
-	TRBV19	TRBJ2-2	-	CASSIGGNTGELFF	TGTGCCAGTAGTATTGGCGGAAACACCGGGGAGCTGTTTTTT
-	TRBV7-8	TRBJ2-7	-	CASTKGRVLFGEQYF	TGTGCCAGCACTAAGGGCAGGGTCCTTTTTGGCGAGCAGTACTTC
-	TRBV11-2	TRBJ1-2	TRBD1	CASSSFRDRVDGYTF	TGTGCCAGCAGCTCATTCCGGGACAGGGTGGATGGCTACACCTTC
-	TRBV30	TRBJ1-6	-	CAWNQKQGRNSPLHF	TGTGCCTGGAACCAAAAACAGGGTCGTAATTCACCCCTCCACTTT
-	TRBV2	TRBJ2-5	TRBD2	CASSEATLAGMQETQYF	TGTGCCAGCAGTGAAGCCACTCTAGCGGGGATGCAAGAGACCCAGTACTTC
-	TRBV30	TRBJ2-1	-	CAWSVQSVGEQFF	TGTGCCTGGAGTGTACAGTCGGTTGGCGAGCAGTTCTTC
-	TRBV5-1	TRBJ1-3	TRBD1	CASSWGDRASGNTIYF	TGCGCCAGCAGCTGGGGGGACAGGGCGTCTGGAAACACCATATATTTT
-	TRBV6-1	TRBJ1-3	-	CASSEDLGHAGNTIYF	TGTGCCAGCAGTGAAGATCTCGGACACGCTGGAAACACCATATATTTT
-	TRBV7-8	TRBJ2-7	TRBD1	CASSSSRGQGSLLSYYEQYF	TGTGCCAGCAGCTCAAGCCGGGGACAGGGGAGCTTACTCTCCTACTACGAGCAGTACTTC
-	TRBV7-2	TRBJ2-5	-	CASSLGGSKRTQYF	TGTGCCAGCAGCTTAGGAGGGAGCAAGAGAACCCAGTACTTC
-	TRBV14	TRBJ1-1	TRBD1	CASSRYTTGFTEAFF	TGTGCCAGCAGCCGGTATACGACAGGGTTCACTGAAGCTTTCTTT
-	TRBV27	TRBJ1-1	-	CASQKAGATEAFF	TGTGCCAGCCAGAAAGCAGGGGCCACTGAAGCTTTCTTT
-	TRBV6-5	TRBJ1-2	-	CASSTPGTRGGYTF	TGTGCCAGCAGTACACCCGGGACTCGAGGGGGCTACACCTTC
-	TRBV2	TRBJ2-7	TRBD1	CASRNRGSHEQYF	TGTGCCAGCAGGAACAGGGGTTCCCACGAGCAGTACTTC
-	TRBV7-9	TRBJ1-5	-	CASSSTGHSNQPQHF	TGTGCCAGCAGCTCAACGGGACACAGCAATCAGCCCCAGCATTTT
-	TRBV6-6	TRBJ2-2	-	CASSYGPATNTGELFF	TGTGCCAGCAGTTACGGGCCGGCCACGAACACCGGGGAGCTGTTTTTT